This T cell receptor beta chain was sequenced during a study of blood T cell repertoires in COVID-19. Study context: Acute-phase and convalescent COVID-19 samples originated in the United States, Italy and Spain. PBMCs, B-cell-depleted T cells, or T cells were the source of the cDNA or gDNA that made up the material.

Germline CDR1 reads SNHLY; CDR2 reads FYNNEI. This CDR3 has 15 residues. Trimming stripped 5 bases from V and 1 base from J, with 12 bases between. Profiled with immunoSEQ multiplex PCR; TCRdb holds only in-frame clones, not every one. The sample includes some 210,000 clones, roughly four fifths of them seen just once. This receptor was taken from a man aged 35 to 55 who had recovered from COVID-19. The sequenced sample was PBMCs or T cells enriched from blood (not recorded which). The chain has TRBV2 and TRBJ1-5, with no clear D. In DNA, the CDR3 is TGTGCCAGCAGTCCACAGCTCAGAAGCAATCAGCCCCAGCATTTT. Protein sequence: CASSPQLRSNQPQHF.